In its sample, the clone carrying this TCR beta chain was seen a few times. Original analysis: Amplified reference gene primers provided the basis for estimating nucleated cell counts. TCRdb's table, derived via immunoSEQ multiplex PCR, lists solely in-frame clones and lacks some. V and J calls and clone size come straight from that table; D and trimming were deduced from the DNA. The data contain some 180,000 clones, approximately 90% of them singletons. The CDR3 contains 14 residues. Per the germline V gene, CDR1 is SGHRS and CDR2 is YFSETQ. The germline V and J ends were trimmed by 0 bases and 0 bases, with 6 bases remaining between them. This sample was included in a study of blood T cell repertoires in COVID-19. Overall study: COVID-19 samples, acute and convalescent, were from the United States, Italy and Spain. T cells, B-cell-depleted T cells, or PBMCs provided the cDNA or gDNA that served as material.

The source material was peripheral blood. This clonotype was sampled from a man in his 60s with active or convalescent COVID-19. The rearrangement joins TRBV5-1 to TRBJ1-1; no clear D. The CDR3 loop is CASSLDSMNTEAFF. Written as DNA, the CDR3 is TGCGCCAGCAGCTTGGACAGTATGAACACTGAAGCTTTCTTT.